This T cell receptor beta chain was sequenced in a study of T-cell reconstitution after alpha-beta-depleted transplantation in children. Unique molecular identifiers were incorporated when the TCRbeta library was constructed. MiXCR, applied by TCRdb to the PCR reads, yields one record per CDR3 protein. The sample contains about a million distinct CDR3 sequences, roughly 31% of which appear only once. Germline CDR1 reads MDHEN; CDR2 reads SYDVKM. There are 15 residues in the CDR3. V shed 2 bases, J shed 2 bases, and the junction held 4 bases outside the gene matches. The receptor comes from a boy younger than two who had a stem cell transplant for SCID, so the T cells may come from the graft donor. Sequenced material: PBMCs, mostly from graft donor cells, taken 360 days after TCRalphabeta/CD19-depleted stem cell transplant. The chain combines TRBV28 with TRBJ2-7, with TRBD1 identical over 9 bases. CDR3 residues: CASSLMTGGAYEQYF. The CDR3, as DNA: TGTGCCAGCAGTTTAATGACAGGGGGGGCCTACGAGCAGTACTTC.